Below are 27 T cell receptor beta chains sequenced from a single sample in a study of OX40 agonist ivuxolimab in advanced cancers. Sequencing used immunoSEQ multiplex PCR; TCRdb keeps in-frame clones, though not all of them. The sample comprises 80,000 to 100,000 clones, roughly 89% of which are singletons, and 0.65% to 0.95% rests with the top ten. This specimen was CD4+ or CD8+ T cells sorted from blood, taken in a trial of the OX40 agonist ivuxolimab. The receptors were gathered from an adult with an advanced solid tumor such as melanoma, head and neck, liver or kidney cancer.

This chain links TRBV6-5 with TRBJ1-5, with D tentatively TRBD1 (6 bases). Per the germline V gene, CDR1 is MNHEY and CDR2 is SVGAGI. The CDR3 spans 13 residues. V was shortened by 6 bases and J by 3 bases, with 9 bases between the two germline ends. CDR3 protein: CASRDSYNQPQHF. In DNA, the CDR3 is TGTGCCAGCAGGGACAGTTACAATCAGCCCCAGCATTTT.

This clone was seen only a few times. The rearrangement uses TRBV28 and TRBJ1-6; the D gene is possibly TRBD1 (6 bases). Trimming pared 5 bases from V and 6 bases from J, leaving 11 bases between. The CDR3 extends over 14 amino acids. Germline-derived CDR1 and CDR2 are MDHEN and SYDVKM. The CDR3 loop is CASSTGASNSPLHF. CDR3 nucleotides: TGTGCCAGCAGTACGGGGGCGTCTAATTCACCCCTCCACTTT. Looking up the rest from reference TRBV28 and TRBJ1-6 gives the full variable domain: DVKVTQSSRYLVKRTGEKVFLECVQDMDHENMFWYRQDPGLGLRLIYFSYDVKMKEKGDIPEGYSVSREKKERFSLILESASTNQTSMYLCASSTGASNSPLHFGNGTRLTVT.

The chain couples TRBV7-2 to TRBJ2-5, with 7 bases fitting TRBD1. Germline values: CDR1 SGHTA, CDR2 FQGNSA. The length of the CDR3 is 14 residues. Unmatched junction bases numbered 6, after V lost 4 bases and J lost 4 bases. The CDR3 bases are TGTGCCAGCAGCTCTCGACAGGGTCGAGAGACCCAGTACTTC. It specifies CASSSRQGRETQYF.

Here the CDR3 DNA reads TGTGCCACCAGCAGAGATCGAAGGGCTAGTGAAAAACTGTTTTTT. This gives the protein CATSRDRRASEKLFF. V usage is TRBV15 and J usage is TRBJ1-4, with D uncertain. Trimming took 0 bases from V and 7 from J, leaving 12 bases between them. CDR1 LNHNV and CDR2 YYDKDF come from the germline V gene (reference sequence). The CDR3 runs 15 residues.

This chain links TRBV6-1 with TRBJ2-6; no definite D call. The V and J ends lost 8 bases and 0 bases respectively, with 11 bases between them. The CDR3 loop spans 15 amino acids. In germline, CDR1 is MNHNS, CDR2 SASEGT. The CDR3, as DNA: TGTGCCAGCGTGGGAAGGAGCTCTGGGGCCAACGTCCTGACTTTC. Amino acid sequence: CASVGRSSGANVLTF.

This chain connects TRBV15 to TRBJ1-5; D is unclear. Germline V CDR1 and CDR2: LNHNV, YYDKDF (reference sequence). The V end was cut by 3 bases, the J end by 0 bases, with 9 bases between. The CDR3 totals 15 residues. The DNA of the CDR3 is TGTGCCACCAGCAGGGTAGCCTATAGCAATCAGCCCCAGCATTTT. As protein: CATSRVAYSNQPQHF.

This rearrangement joins TRBV28 to TRBJ2-4, with no clear D. The V gene lost 6 bases and the J gene lost 3 bases, with 15 bases spanning the gap. Germline V gene lookup returns CDR1 MDHEN and CDR2 SYDVKM. The CDR3 contains 15 residues. The CDR3 sequence is CASSNPVMGKNIQYF. The CDR3, as DNA: TGTGCCAGCAGCAACCCGGTCATGGGCAAAAACATTCAGTACTTC.

V usage is TRBV10-1 and J usage is TRBJ1-2; D unresolved. V was pared by 11 bases and J by 6 bases, with 4 bases between. Germline V gene lookup returns CDR1 WNHNN and CDR2 SYGVQD (reference sequence). This CDR3 has 8 amino acids. The CDR3 DNA reads TGCGCCGGGGATGGCTACACCTTC. Translation gives CAGDGYTF.

This clone was seen just once. The CDR3 region has the DNA TGTGCCAGCAGCTTCCGGGACAGGGAGTACGAGCAGTACTTC. Its translation: CASSFRDREYEQYF. The chain recombines TRBV7-9 with TRBJ2-7; TRBD1 matches 9 bases. The CDR3 contains 14 residues. J gave up 4 bases and V 3 bases, and 4 bases lay outside the gene matches. Germline assignment: CDR1 SEHNR and CDR2 FQNEAQ (reference sequence).

The chain employs TRBV4-3 and TRBJ1-2, with 9 bases aligning to TRBD1. Losses at the gene ends were 2 bases for V and 6 bases for J; bases not matched to a gene: 10. The CDR3 consists of 16 residues. Looked up from germline, CDR1 is LGHNA and CDR2 is YSLEER. CDR3 region: CASSQQPVTGGHGYTF. DNA for the CDR3: TGCGCCAGCAGCCAACAGCCCGTGACAGGGGGTCATGGCTACACCTTC.

V usage is TRBV29-1 and J usage is TRBJ2-7; the D is unclear. Germline V gene data show CDR1 as SQVTM and CDR2 as ANQGSEA. V lost 6 bases and J 0 bases, leaving 12 bases between the germline ends. The CDR3 loop spans 13 amino acids. The CDR3 coding sequence is TGCAGCGTCTCCCAAGGGCGCTCCTACGAGCAGTACTTC. Its translation: CSVSQGRSYEQYF.

The chain carries TRBV19 and TRBJ1-5, with D maybe TRBD1 (5 bases). CDR1 is LNHDA, CDR2 SQIVND, per germline (reference sequence). The CDR3 runs to 14 residues. Trimming left V 7 bases short and J 6 bases short, with 16 bases between. This CDR3 is CASTGLVGRQPQHF. The CDR3 nucleotides read TGTGCCAGTACCGGACTGGTGGGGCGTCAGCCCCAGCATTTT.

This chain links TRBV11-1 with TRBJ2-2; D possibly corresponds to TRBD1 (6 bases). The ends were cut back, 5 bases at V and 4 bases at J, with 17 bases in the middle. Germline values: CDR1 SGHAT, CDR2 FQDESV (reference sequence). The CDR3 contains 16 residues. CDR3 in amino acids: CASSAVPGTTTGELFF. The CDR3 DNA reads TGTGCCAGCAGCGCTGTCCCCGGGACAACCACCGGGGAGCTGTTTTTT.

V usage is TRBV10-3 and J usage is TRBJ2-7; D gene uncertain. V dropped 8 bases and J dropped 3 bases, with 14 bases sitting between them. From germline, CDR1 is ENHRY and CDR2 SYGVKD. This CDR3 has 13 residues. As DNA, the CDR3 is TGTGCCATCGGAGAGAACTCCAACTACGAGCAGTACTTC. Its translation: CAIGENSNYEQYF.

The chain combines TRBV28 with TRBJ1-1, with a tentative D call TRBD1 (5 bases). The CDR3 extends over 17 amino acids. Germline CDR1 reads MDHEN; CDR2 reads SYDVKM. V dropped 5 bases and J dropped 2 bases, with 21 bases sitting between them. This CDR3 is CASSVARAPSKNTEAFF. The CDR3 nucleotides are TGTGCCAGCAGTGTGGCCAGGGCCCCGAGTAAAAACACTGAAGCTTTCTTT. The full variable domain, in which reference TRBV28 and TRBJ1-1 provide the parts outside the CDR3, is DVKVTQSSRYLVKRTGEKVFLECVQDMDHENMFWYRQDPGLGLRLIYFSYDVKMKEKGDIPEGYSVSREKKERFSLILESASTNQTSMYLCASSVARAPSKNTEAFFGQGTRLTVV.

The V and J genes are TRBV6-1 and TRBJ1-3; no firm D call. V was shortened by 0 bases and J by 5 bases, with 5 bases between the two germline ends. CDR3 size: 13 residues. The germline V gene has CDR1 MNHNS and CDR2 SASEGT. Here the CDR3 DNA reads TGTGCCAGCAGTGAAGCCGAGCGAAACACCATATATTTT. Translating gives CASSEAERNTIYF.

The chain carries TRBV16 and TRBJ1-5; tentative D call: TRBD1 (6 bases). The CDR3 has 19 amino acids. In germline, CDR1 is KGHSY, CDR2 FQNENV. The V and J ends lost 5 bases and 0 bases respectively, with 23 bases between them. The CDR3 reads CASSITTGGNFDSNQPQHF. The CDR3 DNA reads TGTGCCAGCAGCATCACGACAGGCGGCAACTTTGATAGCAATCAGCCCCAGCATTTT. The entire variable domain, with the rest obtained from reference TRBV16 and TRBJ1-5, is as follows: GEEVAQTPKHLVRGEGQKAKLYCAPIKGHSYVFWYQQVLKNEFKFLISFQNENVFDETGMPKERFSAKCLPNSPCSLEIQATKLEDSAVYFCASSITTGGNFDSNQPQHFGDGTRLSIL.

This rearrangement joins TRBV30 to TRBJ1-2; the D gene is possibly TRBD1 (6 bases). Germline CDR1 is GTSNPN and CDR2 is SVGIG (reference sequence). Trimming shortened V by 6 bases and J by 0 bases, and 11 bases separated the two germline ends. This CDR3 region has 13 residues. The CDR3 is CACRTASNYGYTF. In DNA form, the CDR3 reads TGTGCCTGCCGGACAGCTTCTAACTATGGCTACACCTTC.

The V and J genes are TRBV7-8 and TRBJ2-3; 12 nucleotides agree with TRBD2. CDR1 and CDR2 (germline): SGHVS, FQNEAQ. Trimming removed 5 bases from V and 3 bases from J; junction bases left unmatched: 9. There are 17 residues in the CDR3. The CDR3 DNA is TGTGCCAGCAGCCTTGGACTAGCGGGGACCCGGACAGATACGCAGTATTTT. Encoded protein: CASSLGLAGTRTDTQYF.

The rearrangement links TRBV10-3 to TRBJ1-4; 7 bases match TRBD1. CDR1 is ENHRY, CDR2 SYGVKD, per germline. The CDR3 is 14 amino acids. V gave up 5 bases and J gave up 8 bases; unmatched junction bases: 8. The CDR3 protein is CAISPGTEREKLFF. The CDR3 nucleotides read TGTGCCATCAGTCCCGGGACAGAGCGAGAAAAACTGTTTTTT.

The rearrangement links TRBV5-1 to TRBJ1-3; D perhaps matches TRBD1 (6 bases). Germline V CDR1 and CDR2: SGHRS, YFSETQ. V gave up 0 bases and J gave up 3 bases, with 10 bases separating them. CDR3 length equals 15 residues. The CDR3 region is CASSLAGTHGNTIYF. The CDR3 DNA is TGCGCCAGCAGCTTGGCCGGGACACATGGAAACACCATATATTTT.

Only a few counts were recorded for this clone. This chain joins TRBV4-3 and TRBJ2-2, with D perhaps matching TRBD1 or TRBD2 (6 bases each). CDR1 and CDR2 (germline): LGHNA, YSLEER. This CDR3 contains 17 residues. Trimming cost V 4 bases and J 4 bases, with 19 bases left between them. The CDR3 reads CASSPRLGGGGTGELFF. As DNA, the CDR3 is TGCGCCAGCAGCCCACGTCTGGGGGGCGGCGGCACCGGGGAGCTGTTTTTT.

The chain links TRBV27 to TRBJ2-5, with a possible D match to TRBD1 (7 bases). The length of the CDR3 is 13 residues. The germline V and J ends were trimmed by 2 bases and 7 bases, with 11 bases remaining between them. Germline assignment: CDR1 MNHEY and CDR2 SMNVEV (reference sequence). CDR3 sequence reads: CASSLQGGRTQYF. The CDR3 bases are TGTGCCAGCAGTTTACAGGGGGGACGGACCCAGTACTTC.

V gene TRBV10-3 combines with J gene TRBJ1-1, with 8 bases matching TRBD1. Germline V CDR1 and CDR2: ENHRY, SYGVKD. The CDR3 has 14 amino acids. Trimming cost V 3 bases and J 10 bases; bases outside gene matches: 10. The CDR3, as DNA: TGTGCCATCAGTGAAGGACAGGGTTCATTGGGAGCTTTCTTT. It yields the protein CAISEGQGSLGAFF.

Of note for this clone: Other DNA sequences of this sample code for an identical CDR3. This chain joins TRBV30 and TRBJ1-2; 9 bases align to TRBD1. Looked up from germline, CDR1 is GTSNPN and CDR2 is SVGIG (reference sequence). CDR3 length: 10 residues. The V and J ends lost 3 bases and 13 bases, in that order; junction bases with no gene match: 3. CDR3 region: CAWRGDRATF. In nucleotides, the CDR3 is TGTGCCTGGAGGGGGGACAGGGCCACCTTC.

The J gene is TRBJ2-2, the V gene TRBV29-1; possible D gene TRBD1, 5 bases. The germline V gene encodes CDR1 SQVTM and CDR2 ANQGSEA. The CDR3 is made up of 13 amino acids. Trimming removed 7 bases at V and 7 bases at J, with 16 bases between. The CDR3 bases are TGCAGCGCCCCGAAGGGGTTCGACGGGGAGCTGTTTTTT. Translated, it gives CSAPKGFDGELFF.

This chain uses TRBV6-5 with TRBJ1-1, with a weak D call TRBD1 (6 bases). The CDR3 loop spans 13 amino acids. Trimming shortened V by 7 bases and J by 3 bases, and 12 bases separated the two germline ends. Germline V gives CDR1 MNHEY, CDR2 SVGAGI. The CDR3: CASKVPGDTEAFF. In nucleotides, the CDR3 is TGTGCCAGCAAGGTGCCAGGGGACACTGAAGCTTTCTTT.